This TCR beta chain was identified during a study of blood T cell repertoires in COVID-19. Study information: The cDNA or gDNA used as material had been derived from T cells, B-cell-depleted T cells, or PBMCs.

As originally analysed: It was from reference gene primer amplification that nucleated cell counts were estimated. TCRdb keeps only in-frame clones here, not all; method: immunoSEQ multiplex PCR. V and J calls and clone size are those listed in that table; D and trimming were worked out from the DNA. Of a few hundred thousand clones listed, 85% to 90% are singletons. V was pared by 6 bases and J by 7 bases, with 10 bases of the junction left unmatched. Germline V gene lookup returns CDR1 SGHDT and CDR2 YYEEEE. This CDR3 is 15 amino acids long. The sequence derives from a woman in her forties who had recovered from COVID-19. The chain uses TRBV5-6 and TRBJ2-1, with 10 bases lining up with TRBD1. Sequencing was done on a sample of peripheral blood. The CDR3 region is CASTKAGTGVNEQFF. The CDR3, as DNA: TGTGCCAGCACCAAAGCGGGGACAGGGGTTAATGAGCAGTTCTTC. The full variable domain, with the rest looked up from reference TRBV5-6 and TRBJ2-1, is DAGVTQSPTHLIKTRGQQVTLRCSPKSGHDTVSWYQQALGQGPQFIFQYYEEEERQRGNFPDRFSGHQFPNYSSELNVNALLLGDSALYLCASTKAGTGVNEQFFGPGTRLTVL.